The 24 T cell receptor beta chains in this list originate from one sample, sequenced in a study of blood T cell repertoires in COVID-19. Method: immunoSEQ multiplex PCR; TCRdb's copy keeps in-frame clones and lacks some. The repertoire consists of roughly 90,000 clones, with approximately 85% occurring once and the leading ten covering over 10%. Sequencing used peripheral blood. The origin of the receptors is a human donor in a cohort sampled during active COVID-19.

The chain recombines TRBV24-1 with TRBJ1-5; possible D gene TRBD1, 5 bases. The CDR3 is 16 residues long. CDR1 is KGHDR and CDR2 is SFDVKD in the germline V gene. Trimming stripped 5 bases from V and 4 bases from J, with 17 bases between. This chain's CDR3 is CATSARDTGTNQPQHF. For the CDR3, the DNA is TGTGCCACCAGTGCCCGAGACACAGGTACAAATCAGCCCCAGCATTTT.

The chain links TRBV7-2 to TRBJ1-2; 7 bases are shared with TRBD1. J was trimmed by 7 bases and V by 4 bases; bases with no gene match: 9. The germline CDR1 and CDR2 sequences are SGHTA and FQGNSA. The CDR3 totals 14 residues. CDR3 region: CASSSQGVVSGYTF. As DNA, the CDR3 is TGTGCCAGCAGCTCGCAGGGGGTTGTGAGTGGCTACACCTTC.

The rearrangement uses TRBV13 and TRBJ2-2; TRBD1 matches at 9 bases. The J segment lost 6 bases and the V segment lost 6 bases, leaving 8 bases of the junction unmatched. Germline-derived CDR1 and CDR2 are PRHDT and FYEKMQ (reference sequence). The CDR3 totals 15 residues. CDR3 loop: CASRQTGGLSGELFF. CDR3 DNA: TGTGCCAGCAGACAGACAGGGGGTCTATCCGGGGAGCTGTTTTTT.

This chain connects TRBV19 to TRBJ1-4; D remains ambiguous. Germline CDR1 is LNHDA and CDR2 is SQIVND (reference sequence). Trimming removed 5 bases at V and 9 bases at J, with 7 bases between. CDR3 length equals 11 residues. Here the CDR3 DNA reads TGTGCCAGTAGTGGAGGTCAAAAACTGTTTTTT. Protein: CASSGGQKLFF.

The chain joins TRBV6-5 to TRBJ1-5, with a tentative D call TRBD1 (6 bases). CDR1 MNHEY and CDR2 SVGAGI come from the germline V gene. The CDR3 runs to 13 residues. V dropped 8 bases and J dropped 1 base, with 9 bases sitting between them. CDR3 in amino acids: CASATGSNQPQHF. DNA of the CDR3: TGTGCCAGCGCTACAGGGAGCAATCAGCCCCAGCATTTT.

This chain joins TRBV7-3 and TRBJ1-3; 8 bases agree with TRBD1. The germline V gene encodes CDR1 SGHTA and CDR2 FQGTGA. V gave up 4 bases and J gave up 4 bases; unmatched junction bases: 3. This CDR3 spans 14 amino acids. The CDR3 nucleotides are TGTGCCAGCAGCTCGGGGACAGGAGGAAACACCATATATTTT. Residues: CASSSGTGGNTIYF.

This clone was detected only once. V usage is TRBV5-1 and J usage is TRBJ2-7; 10 bases map to TRBD2. Germline assignment: CDR1 SGHRS and CDR2 YFSETQ. The CDR3 contains 16 residues. V lost 0 bases, J lost 1 base, and 4 bases stayed unmatched. CDR3 loop: CASSLEGLATSYEQYF. The CDR3 nucleotides are TGCGCCAGCAGCTTGGAGGGACTAGCGACATCCTACGAGCAGTACTTC. The whole variable domain, filled in from reference TRBV5-1 and TRBJ2-7, reads KAGVTQTPRYLIKTRGQQVTLSCSPISGHRSVSWYQQTPGQGLQFLFEYFSETQRNKGNFPGRFSGRQFSNSRSEMNVSTLELGDSALYLCASSLEGLATSYEQYFGPGTRLTVT.

In this sample, this clone turned up a few times. J is TRBJ2-1 and V is TRBV5-1; weak D call: TRBD2 (7 bases). This CDR3 has 17 amino acids. Germline-derived CDR1 and CDR2 are SGHRS and YFSETQ. V was clipped by 6 bases and J by 10 bases, with 29 bases between them. In DNA form, the CDR3 reads TGCGCCAGCACCACTTCTACGGGGGCTAGCGGAACTTTCGAGCAGTTCTTC. Translating it yields CASTTSTGASGTFEQFF.

The chain carries TRBV11-2 and TRBJ2-3, with D unclear. The CDR3 sequence is 13 residues long. V lost 3 bases and J lost 0, with 4 bases in between. Germline lookup yields CDR1 SGHAT and CDR2 FQNNGV. The CDR3 region is CASSFPSTDTQYF. The CDR3 DNA is TGTGCCAGCAGCTTCCCTAGCACAGATACGCAGTATTTT.

The chain links TRBV19 to TRBJ1-1; a possible D gene is TRBD1 (6 bases). The V gene lost 4 bases and the J gene lost 8 bases, with 14 bases spanning the gap. Germline CDR1 reads LNHDA; CDR2 reads SQIVND (reference sequence). The CDR3 sequence is 13 residues long. The CDR3 region is CASSTLPGTEAFF. DNA for the CDR3: TGTGCCAGTAGTACCTTACCCGGGACAGAAGCTTTCTTT.

The rearrangement uses TRBV2 and TRBJ2-3; 8 positions agree with TRBD2. Germline loops: CDR1 SNHLY, CDR2 FYNNEI. V was pared by 7 bases and J by 1 base, with 16 bases of the junction left unmatched. This CDR3 has 18 residues. DNA of the CDR3: TGTGCCAGCACCCTAACAACCTTCGGAGCGGGGGGCACAGATACGCAGTATTTT. Translated: CASTLTTFGAGGTDTQYF.

This chain joins TRBV7-9 and TRBJ2-5; no definite D call. CDR1 is SEHNR and CDR2 is FQNEAQ in the germline V gene (reference sequence). The CDR3 length is 13 residues. Trimming cost V 4 bases and J 4 bases, with 10 bases left between them. In nucleotides, the CDR3 is TGTGCCAGCAGCTCAAACACCCCAGAGACCCAGTACTTC. It specifies CASSSNTPETQYF.

CDR3 sequence reads: CRPSRGNTQYF. The CDR3 DNA is TGCAGGCCCTCGAGGGGGAATACGCAGTATTTT. This chain connects TRBV20-1 to TRBJ2-3, with D tentatively TRBD1 (6 bases). The CDR3 covers 11 residues. Per the germline V gene, CDR1 is DFQATT and CDR2 is SNEGSKA (reference sequence).

CDR3 sequence: CASSLSAAPSYEQYF. The CDR3 region has the DNA TGTGCCAGCAGCCTCTCAGCGGCCCCCTCCTACGAGCAGTACTTC. V is TRBV5-4 and J is TRBJ2-7; possibly TRBD2 for D (5 bases). This CDR3 region has 15 residues. Per the germline V gene, CDR1 is SGHNT and CDR2 is YYREEE (reference sequence). V lost 4 bases and J lost 0, with 14 bases in between.

Notes on this clone: The same CDR3 arises from other DNA sequences in this sample as well. This chain uses TRBV29-1 with TRBJ1-2; D is undetermined. The V gene's germline CDR1 is SQVTM and CDR2 ANQGSEA. The V end was cut by 6 bases, the J end by 2 bases, with 10 bases between. This CDR3 is built from 12 residues. The CDR3 loop reads CSVSGGNYGYTF. The CDR3 coding sequence is TGCAGCGTCTCGGGAGGGAACTATGGCTACACCTTC.

The rearrangement uses TRBV27 and TRBJ2-1; no firm D call. V shed 5 bases and J shed 7 bases, with 9 bases lying between them. CDR3 size: 12 residues. CDR1 is MNHEY, CDR2 SMNVEV, per germline (reference sequence). The CDR3 nucleotides read TGTGCCAGCAGTATAAACCGGAATGAGCAGTTCTTC. Residues: CASSINRNEQFF.

The chain carries TRBV6-2 or TRBV6-3 and TRBJ1-2; 7 nucleotides line up with TRBD1. The CDR3 is made up of 13 amino acids. The V gene end was trimmed by 3 bases and the J gene end by 3 bases; junction bases not matched to a gene: 1. CDR1 and CDR2 from the germline V gene are MNHEY and SVGEGT. Here the CDR3 DNA reads TGTGCCAGCAGTTATGACAGGGACTATGGCTACACCTTC. Translating it yields CASSYDRDYGYTF.

V gene TRBV11-3 combines with J gene TRBJ1-6, with 7 bases matching TRBD1. Germline loops: CDR1 SGHNT, CDR2 YENEEA. V gave up 5 bases and J gave up 10 bases; unmatched junction bases: 5. The CDR3 has 13 residues. The CDR3 sequence is CASSRQGNSPLHF. The DNA for the CDR3 is TGTGCCAGCAGCCGACAGGGAAACTCACCCCTCCACTTT.

The gene calls are TRBV9 and TRBJ2-7; D perhaps matches TRBD1 (5 bases). Trimming removed 5 bases from V and 5 bases from J, with 17 bases in between. The CDR3 loop spans 14 amino acids. Germline CDR1 is SGDLS and CDR2 is YYNGEE. Here the CDR3 reads CASSQTAVRDEQYF. CDR3 bases: TGTGCCAGCAGTCAGACAGCAGTTCGGGACGAGCAGTACTTC.

The chain has TRBV18 and TRBJ2-7, with D perhaps TRBD1 (6 bases). The CDR3 consists of 16 residues. V lost 0 bases and J lost 7, with 19 bases in between. CDR1 is KGHSH and CDR2 is LQKENI in the germline V gene. This CDR3 reads CASSPPGAGVNLEQYF. CDR3 nucleotides: TGTGCCAGCTCACCACCGGGGGCAGGGGTAAATTTGGAGCAGTACTTC.

The chain couples TRBV7-8 to TRBJ2-3; D possibly corresponds to TRBD2 (5 bases). Germline CDR1 reads SGHVS; CDR2 reads FQNEAQ. Trimming took off 0 bases at V and 5 bases at J, with 18 bases between the two ends. This CDR3 contains 17 residues. CDR3 loop: CASSLAPPRGWGDTQYF. For the CDR3, the DNA is TGTGCCAGCAGCTTAGCCCCCCCCCGGGGTTGGGGAGATACGCAGTATTTT.

V and J are TRBV9 and TRBJ1-2; 9 positions match TRBD1. V dropped 3 bases and J dropped 9; count of bases not matched to a gene: 3. Germline V lookup: CDR1 SGDLS, CDR2 YYNGEE. This CDR3 is built from 12 residues. In nucleotides, the CDR3 is TGTGCCAGCAGCGCGGACAGGGGTAGCTACACCTTC. This codes for CASSADRGSYTF.

A single count supports this clone. J is TRBJ2-2 and V is TRBV27; maybe TRBD2 (6 bases). The CDR3 runs to 15 residues. The V gene's germline CDR1 is MNHEY and CDR2 SMNVEV (reference sequence). Trimming left V 4 bases short and J 2 bases short, with 11 bases between. CDR3 bases: TGTGCCAGCAGTTGGAGGGGCCCAAACACCGGGGAGCTGTTTTTT. Translated, it gives CASSWRGPNTGELFF.

The chain recombines TRBV6-6 with TRBJ1-5; possibly TRBD1 for D (5 bases). This CDR3 has 16 residues. The V gene's germline CDR1 is MNHNY and CDR2 SVGAGI (reference sequence). Trimming removed 2 bases at V and 5 bases at J, with 16 bases between. The CDR3 loop is CASSYQKAGRDQPQHF. CDR3 bases: TGTGCCAGCAGTTACCAAAAGGCGGGGCGAGATCAGCCCCAGCATTTT.